This TCR beta chain was captured in a study of vaccination and CD4 T cells after COVID-19. As for the study in general: Control cultures were supplied with a CEFX pool, an HIV-1 Nef pool, or no peptide at all. Findings and caveats of the study: Median 86.3% of reactive clones detected in convalescent patients emerged only post-vaccination.

This clonotype was seen a few times. What it binds is unknown. Treatment reported: approximately nine-day PBMC culture with coronavirus spike peptide pools or control peptides (ViraFEST assay). More than 1.5 million PBMCs per well were cultured with 10 IU/ml IL-2 and about 9.7 ug/ml peptide pools. Scientists ran DNA taken from cultured CD4+ T cells through the Oncomine TCR Beta short-read assay for sequencing. Cultured CD4+ T cells were the source of extracted genomic DNA. TCRdb itself ran the PCR reads through MiXCR, one entry per CDR3 protein. The sample consists of about 23,000 distinct CDR3 sequences, approximately 67% of them appearing once. The source was CD4+ T cells from blood, cultured in vitro, collected after SARS-CoV-2 vaccination. This TCR was recovered from a human donor who received a COVID-19 vaccine.

CDR3: CAWNRDTGSPLHF. The CDR3 DNA reads as TGTGCCTGGAATCGGGATACGGGTTCACCCCTCCACTTT. V gene TRBV30 combines with J gene TRBJ1-6; D gene ambiguous. V was clipped by 4 bases and J by 9 bases, with 13 bases between them. Germline V gives CDR1 GTSNPN, CDR2 SVGIG (reference sequence). CDR3 length: 13 residues.